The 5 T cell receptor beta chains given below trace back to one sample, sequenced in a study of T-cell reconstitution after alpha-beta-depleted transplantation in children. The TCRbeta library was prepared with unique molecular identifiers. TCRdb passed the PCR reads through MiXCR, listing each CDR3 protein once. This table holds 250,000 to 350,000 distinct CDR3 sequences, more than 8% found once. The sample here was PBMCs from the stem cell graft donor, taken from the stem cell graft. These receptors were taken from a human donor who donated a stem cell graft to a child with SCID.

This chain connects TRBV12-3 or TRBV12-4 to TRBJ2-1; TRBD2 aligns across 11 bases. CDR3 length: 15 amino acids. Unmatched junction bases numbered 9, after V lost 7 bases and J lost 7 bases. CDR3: CASKLLAGVLNEQFF. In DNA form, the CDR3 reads TGTGCCAGCAAATTACTAGCGGGGGTTCTTAATGAGCAGTTCTTC.

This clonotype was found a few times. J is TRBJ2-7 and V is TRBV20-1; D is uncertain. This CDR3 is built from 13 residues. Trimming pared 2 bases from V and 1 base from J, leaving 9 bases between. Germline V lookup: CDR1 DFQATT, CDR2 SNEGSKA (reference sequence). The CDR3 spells CSARWGSSYEQYF. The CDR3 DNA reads TGCAGTGCTAGATGGGGATCTTCCTACGAGCAGTACTTC.

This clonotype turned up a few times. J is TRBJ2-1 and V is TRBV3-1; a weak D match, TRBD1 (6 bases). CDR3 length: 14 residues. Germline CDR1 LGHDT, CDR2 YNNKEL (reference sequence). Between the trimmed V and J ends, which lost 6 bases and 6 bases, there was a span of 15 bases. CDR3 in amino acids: CASRKGRGSNEQFF. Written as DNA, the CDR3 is TGTGCCAGCAGGAAGGGCAGGGGAAGCAATGAGCAGTTCTTC.

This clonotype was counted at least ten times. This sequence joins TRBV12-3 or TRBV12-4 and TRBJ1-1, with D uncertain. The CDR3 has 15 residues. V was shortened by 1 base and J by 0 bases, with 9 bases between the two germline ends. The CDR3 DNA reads TGTGCCAGCAGTTTAGTGCCAGGCTTGAACACTGAAGCTTTCTTT. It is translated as CASSLVPGLNTEAFF.

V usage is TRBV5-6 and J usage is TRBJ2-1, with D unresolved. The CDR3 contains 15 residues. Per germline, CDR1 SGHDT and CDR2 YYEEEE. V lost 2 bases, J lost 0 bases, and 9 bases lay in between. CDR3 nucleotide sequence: TGTGCCAGCAGCTTAGTCGGAGACTCCTACAATGAGCAGTTCTTC. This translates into CASSLVGDSYNEQFF.